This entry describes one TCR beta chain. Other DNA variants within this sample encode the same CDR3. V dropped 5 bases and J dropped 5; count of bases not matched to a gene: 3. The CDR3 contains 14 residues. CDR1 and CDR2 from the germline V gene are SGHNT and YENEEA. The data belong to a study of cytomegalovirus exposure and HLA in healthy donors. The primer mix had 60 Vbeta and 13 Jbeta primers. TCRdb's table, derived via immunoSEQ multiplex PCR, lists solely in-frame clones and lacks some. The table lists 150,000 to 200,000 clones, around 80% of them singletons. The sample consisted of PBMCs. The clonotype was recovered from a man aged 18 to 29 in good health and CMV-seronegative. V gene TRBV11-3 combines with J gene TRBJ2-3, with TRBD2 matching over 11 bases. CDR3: CASSPGTSGDTQYF. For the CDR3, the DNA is TGTGCCAGCAGCCCCGGGACTAGCGGAGATACGCAGTATTTT.